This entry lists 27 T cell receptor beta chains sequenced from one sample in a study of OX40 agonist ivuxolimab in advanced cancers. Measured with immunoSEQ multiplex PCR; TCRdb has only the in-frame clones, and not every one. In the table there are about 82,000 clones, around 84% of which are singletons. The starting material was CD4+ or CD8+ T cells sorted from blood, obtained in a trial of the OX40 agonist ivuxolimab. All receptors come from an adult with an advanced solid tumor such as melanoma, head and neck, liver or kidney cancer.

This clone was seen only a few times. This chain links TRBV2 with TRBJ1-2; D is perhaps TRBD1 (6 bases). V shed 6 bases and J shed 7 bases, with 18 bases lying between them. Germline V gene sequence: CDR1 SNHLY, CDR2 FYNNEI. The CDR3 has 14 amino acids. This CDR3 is CASRVQGKERGYTF. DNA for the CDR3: TGTGCCAGCAGGGTACAGGGAAAGGAGCGTGGCTACACCTTC.

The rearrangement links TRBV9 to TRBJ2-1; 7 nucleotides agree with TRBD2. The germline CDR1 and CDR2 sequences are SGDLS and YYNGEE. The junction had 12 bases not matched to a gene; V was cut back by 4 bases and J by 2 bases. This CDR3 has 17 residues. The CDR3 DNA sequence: TGTGCCAGCAGCCCGCACGCCATAGCGGGTGCCTACAATGAGCAGTTCTTC. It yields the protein CASSPHAIAGAYNEQFF.

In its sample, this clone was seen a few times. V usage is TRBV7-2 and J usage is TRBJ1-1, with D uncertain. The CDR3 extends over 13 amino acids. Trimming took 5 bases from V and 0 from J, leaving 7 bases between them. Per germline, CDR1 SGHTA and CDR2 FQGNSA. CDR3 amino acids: CASSQRVNTEAFF. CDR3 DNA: TGTGCCAGCAGCCAACGAGTGAACACTGAAGCTTTCTTT.

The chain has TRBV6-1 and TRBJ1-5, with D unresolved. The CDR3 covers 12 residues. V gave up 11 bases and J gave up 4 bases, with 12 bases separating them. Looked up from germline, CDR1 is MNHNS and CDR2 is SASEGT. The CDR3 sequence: CACRSGNQPQHF. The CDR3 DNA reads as TGTGCCTGCCGGAGCGGGAATCAGCCCCAGCATTTT.

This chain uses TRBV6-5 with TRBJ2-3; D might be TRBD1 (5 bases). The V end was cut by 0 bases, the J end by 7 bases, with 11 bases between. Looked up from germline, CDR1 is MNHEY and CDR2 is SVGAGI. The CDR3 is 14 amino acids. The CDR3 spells CASSYSSGAYTQYF. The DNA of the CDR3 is TGTGCCAGCAGTTACTCGTCTGGGGCATATACGCAGTATTTT.

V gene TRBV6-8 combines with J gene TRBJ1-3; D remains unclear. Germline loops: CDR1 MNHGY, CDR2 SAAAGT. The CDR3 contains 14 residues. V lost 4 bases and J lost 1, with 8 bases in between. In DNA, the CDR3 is TGTGCCAGCAGTTGCCGAATGTCTGGAAACACCATATATTTT. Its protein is CASSCRMSGNTIYF.

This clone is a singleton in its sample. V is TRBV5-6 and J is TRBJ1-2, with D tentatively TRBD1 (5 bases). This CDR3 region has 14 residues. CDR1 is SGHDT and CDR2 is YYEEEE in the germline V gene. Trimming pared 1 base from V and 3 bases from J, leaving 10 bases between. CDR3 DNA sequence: TGTGCCAGCAGCTTGCCGGGACGGTACTATGGCTACACCTTC. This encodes CASSLPGRYYGYTF.

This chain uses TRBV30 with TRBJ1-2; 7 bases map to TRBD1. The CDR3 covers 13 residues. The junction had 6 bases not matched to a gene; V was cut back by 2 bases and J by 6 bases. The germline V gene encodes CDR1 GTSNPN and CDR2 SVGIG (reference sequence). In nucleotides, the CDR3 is TGTGCCTGGAGTACGGGGACAGACAATGGCTACACCTTC. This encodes CAWSTGTDNGYTF.

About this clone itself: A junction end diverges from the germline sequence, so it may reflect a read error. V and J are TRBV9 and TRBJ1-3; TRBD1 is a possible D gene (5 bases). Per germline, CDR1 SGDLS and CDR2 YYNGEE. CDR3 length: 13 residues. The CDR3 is CASSVAGQARLHF. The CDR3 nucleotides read TGTGCCAGCAGCGTAGCCGGACAAGCGAGATTACATTTT.

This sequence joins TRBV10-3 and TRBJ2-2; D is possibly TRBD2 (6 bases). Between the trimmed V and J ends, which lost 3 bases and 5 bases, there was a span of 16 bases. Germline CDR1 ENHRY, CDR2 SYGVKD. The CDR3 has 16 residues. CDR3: CAISDPGTRLTGELFF. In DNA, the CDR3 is TGTGCCATCAGTGACCCCGGGACTCGACTTACCGGGGAGCTGTTTTTT.

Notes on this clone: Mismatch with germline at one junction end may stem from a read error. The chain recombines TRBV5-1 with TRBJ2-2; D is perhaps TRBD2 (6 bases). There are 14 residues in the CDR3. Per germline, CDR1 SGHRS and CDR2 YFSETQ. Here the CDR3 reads CASSLTRNTGGLFF. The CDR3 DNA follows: TGCGCCAGCAGCTTGACGCGTAACACCGGGGGGCTGTTTTTT.

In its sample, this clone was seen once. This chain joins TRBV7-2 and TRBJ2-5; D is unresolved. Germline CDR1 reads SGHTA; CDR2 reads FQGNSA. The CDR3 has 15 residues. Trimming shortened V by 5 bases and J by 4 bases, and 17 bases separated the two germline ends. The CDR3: CASSPTRSWVETQYF. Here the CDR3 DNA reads TGTGCCAGCAGCCCTACCCGGAGTTGGGTAGAGACCCAGTACTTC.

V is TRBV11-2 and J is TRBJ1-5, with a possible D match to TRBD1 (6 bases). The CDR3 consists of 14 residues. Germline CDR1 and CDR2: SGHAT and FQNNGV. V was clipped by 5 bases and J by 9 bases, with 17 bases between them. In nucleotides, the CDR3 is TGTGCCAGCAGCGAGCCCCGGACAGACAGGCCCCAGCATTTT. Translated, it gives CASSEPRTDRPQHF.

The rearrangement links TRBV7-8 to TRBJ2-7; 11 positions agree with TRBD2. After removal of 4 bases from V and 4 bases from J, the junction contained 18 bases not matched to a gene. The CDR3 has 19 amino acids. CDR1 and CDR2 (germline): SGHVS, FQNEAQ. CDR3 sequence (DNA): TGTGCCAGCAGCTCTACCAGTAAGACACTAGCGGGAGTGAGGTACGAGCAGTACTTC. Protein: CASSSTSKTLAGVRYEQYF.

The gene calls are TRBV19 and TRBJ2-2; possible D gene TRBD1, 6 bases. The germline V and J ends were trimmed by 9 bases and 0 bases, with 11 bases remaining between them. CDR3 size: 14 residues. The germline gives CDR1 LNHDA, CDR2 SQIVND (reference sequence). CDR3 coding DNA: TGTGCCAGCCGGGACACAGCGAACACCGGGGAGCTGTTTTTT. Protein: CASRDTANTGELFF.

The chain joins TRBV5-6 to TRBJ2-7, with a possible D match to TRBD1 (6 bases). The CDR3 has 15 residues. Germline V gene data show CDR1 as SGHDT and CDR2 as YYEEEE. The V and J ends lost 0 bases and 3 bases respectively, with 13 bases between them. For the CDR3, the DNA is TGTGCCAGCAGCTTGGGACAAGGGGGATACTACGAGCAGTACTTC. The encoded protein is CASSLGQGGYYEQYF.

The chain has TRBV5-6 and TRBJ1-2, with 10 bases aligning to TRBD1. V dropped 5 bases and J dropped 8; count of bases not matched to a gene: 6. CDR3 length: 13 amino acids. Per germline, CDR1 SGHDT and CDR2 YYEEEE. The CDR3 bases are TGTGCCAGCAGGACAGGGGGCGCAGAGGGCTACACCTTC. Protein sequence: CASRTGGAEGYTF.

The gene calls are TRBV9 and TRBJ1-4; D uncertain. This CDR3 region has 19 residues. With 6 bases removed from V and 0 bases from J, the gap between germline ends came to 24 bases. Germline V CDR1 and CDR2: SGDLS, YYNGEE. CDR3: CASIRAFSHPVATNEKLFF. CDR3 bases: TGTGCCAGCATTCGGGCGTTTTCTCATCCGGTTGCAACTAATGAAAAACTGTTTTTT.

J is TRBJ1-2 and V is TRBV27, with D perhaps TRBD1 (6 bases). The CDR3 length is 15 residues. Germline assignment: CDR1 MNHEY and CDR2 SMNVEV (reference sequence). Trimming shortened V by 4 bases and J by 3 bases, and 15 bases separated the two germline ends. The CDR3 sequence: CASSSLRAGDYGYTF. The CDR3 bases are TGTGCCAGCAGTTCACTTAGGGCAGGGGACTATGGCTACACCTTC.

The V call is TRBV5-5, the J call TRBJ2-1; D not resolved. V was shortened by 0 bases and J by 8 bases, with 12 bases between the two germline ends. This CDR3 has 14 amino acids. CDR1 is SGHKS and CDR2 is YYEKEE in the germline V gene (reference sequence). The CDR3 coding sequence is TGTGCCAGCAGCTTGGAGGTTCTCACGGATGAGCAGTTCTTC. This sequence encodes CASSLEVLTDEQFF.

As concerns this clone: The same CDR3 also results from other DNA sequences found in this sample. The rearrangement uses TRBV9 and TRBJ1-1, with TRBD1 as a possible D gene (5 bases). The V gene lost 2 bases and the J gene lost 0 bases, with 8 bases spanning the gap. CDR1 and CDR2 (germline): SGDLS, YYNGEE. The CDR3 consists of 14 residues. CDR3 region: CASSVGHLNTEAFF. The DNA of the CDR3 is TGTGCCAGCAGCGTCGGACATTTGAACACTGAAGCTTTCTTT.

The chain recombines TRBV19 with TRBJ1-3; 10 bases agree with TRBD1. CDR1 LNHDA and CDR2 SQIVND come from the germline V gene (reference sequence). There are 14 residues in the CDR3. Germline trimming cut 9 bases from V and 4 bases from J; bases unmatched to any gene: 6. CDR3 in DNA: TGTGCCAGCAGACAGGGGGCGGGAGGAAACACCATATATTTT. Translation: CASRQGAGGNTIYF.

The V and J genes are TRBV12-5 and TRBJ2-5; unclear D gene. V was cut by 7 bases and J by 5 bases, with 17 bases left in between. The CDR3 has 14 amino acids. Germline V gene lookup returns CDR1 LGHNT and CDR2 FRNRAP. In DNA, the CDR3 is TGTGCTAGTGTGCCGGACCCAGGAGCGGAGACCCAGTACTTC. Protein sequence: CASVPDPGAETQYF.

Written as DNA, the CDR3 is TGTGCCAGCAGGGGCCAGGGGGTGAACACTGAAGCTTTCTTT. Translating it yields CASRGQGVNTEAFF. This rearrangement joins TRBV27 to TRBJ1-1, with 7 nucleotides matching TRBD1. Trimming cost V 6 bases and J 0 bases; bases outside gene matches: 4. Germline lookup yields CDR1 MNHEY and CDR2 SMNVEV (reference sequence). This CDR3 comprises 14 residues.

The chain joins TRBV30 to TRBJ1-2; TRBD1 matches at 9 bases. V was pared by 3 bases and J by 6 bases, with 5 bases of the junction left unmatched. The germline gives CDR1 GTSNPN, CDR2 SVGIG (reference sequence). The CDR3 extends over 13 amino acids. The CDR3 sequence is CAWRQTGGNGYTF. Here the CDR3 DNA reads TGTGCCTGGAGACAGACAGGGGGTAATGGCTACACCTTC. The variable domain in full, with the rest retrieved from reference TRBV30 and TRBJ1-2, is SQTIHQWPATLVQPVGSPLSLECTVEGTSNPNLYWYRQAAGRGLQLLFYSVGIGQISSEVPQNLSASRPQDRQFILSSKKLLLSDSGFYLCAWRQTGGNGYTFGSGTRLTVV.

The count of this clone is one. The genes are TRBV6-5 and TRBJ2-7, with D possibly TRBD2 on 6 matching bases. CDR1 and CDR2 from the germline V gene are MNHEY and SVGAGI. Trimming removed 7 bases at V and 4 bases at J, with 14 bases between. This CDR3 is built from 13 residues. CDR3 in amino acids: CASTRTGVYEQYF. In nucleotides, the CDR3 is TGTGCCAGCACGAGGACGGGAGTTTACGAGCAGTACTTC.

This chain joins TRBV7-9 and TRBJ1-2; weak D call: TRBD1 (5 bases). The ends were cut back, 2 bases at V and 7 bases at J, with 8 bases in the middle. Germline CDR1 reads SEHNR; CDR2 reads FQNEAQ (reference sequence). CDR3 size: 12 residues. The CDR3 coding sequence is TGTGCCAGCAGCTTATGGGGGGGTGGCTACACCTTC. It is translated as CASSLWGGGYTF.